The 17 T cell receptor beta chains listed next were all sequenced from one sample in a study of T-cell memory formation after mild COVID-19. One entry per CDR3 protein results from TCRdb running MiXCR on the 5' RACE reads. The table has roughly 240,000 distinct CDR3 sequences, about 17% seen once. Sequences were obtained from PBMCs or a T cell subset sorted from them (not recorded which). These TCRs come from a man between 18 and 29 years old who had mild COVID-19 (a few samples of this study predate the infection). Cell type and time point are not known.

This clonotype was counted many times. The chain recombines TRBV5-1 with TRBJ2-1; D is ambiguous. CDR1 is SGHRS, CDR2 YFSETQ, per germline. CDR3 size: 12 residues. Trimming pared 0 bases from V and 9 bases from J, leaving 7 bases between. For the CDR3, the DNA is TGCGCCAGCAGCTTGGTGATGGGTGAGCAGTTCTTC. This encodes CASSLVMGEQFF.

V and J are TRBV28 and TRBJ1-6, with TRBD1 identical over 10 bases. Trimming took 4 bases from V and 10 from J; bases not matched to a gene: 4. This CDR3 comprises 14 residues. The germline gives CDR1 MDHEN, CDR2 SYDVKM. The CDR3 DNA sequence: TGTGCCAGCAGTTCCGGGACAGGGGCATCACCCCTCCACTTT. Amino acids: CASSSGTGASPLHF.

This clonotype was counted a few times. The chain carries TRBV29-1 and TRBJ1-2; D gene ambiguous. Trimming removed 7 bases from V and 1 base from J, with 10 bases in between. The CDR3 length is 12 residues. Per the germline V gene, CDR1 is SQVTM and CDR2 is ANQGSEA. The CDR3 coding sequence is TGCAGCGCCGGGGAGGTTAACTATGGCTACACCTTC. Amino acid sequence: CSAGEVNYGYTF. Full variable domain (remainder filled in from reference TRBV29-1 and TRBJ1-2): SAVISQKPSRDICQRGTSLTIQCQVDSQVTMMFWYRQQPGQSLTLIATANQGSEATYESGFVIDKFPISRPNLTFSTLTVSNMSPEDSSIYLCSAGEVNYGYTFGSGTRLTVV.

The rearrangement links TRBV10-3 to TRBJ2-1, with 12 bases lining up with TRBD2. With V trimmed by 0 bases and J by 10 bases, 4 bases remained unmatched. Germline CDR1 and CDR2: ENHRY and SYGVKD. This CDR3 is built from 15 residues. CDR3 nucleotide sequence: TGTGCCATCAGTGAGTCTCAACTAGCGGGGGGCGAGCAGTTCTTC. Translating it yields CAISESQLAGGEQFF.

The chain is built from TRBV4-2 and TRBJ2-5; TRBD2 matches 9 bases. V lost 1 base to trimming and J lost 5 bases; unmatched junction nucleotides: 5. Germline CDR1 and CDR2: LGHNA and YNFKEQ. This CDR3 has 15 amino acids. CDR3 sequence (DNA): TGTGCCAGCAGCCAAGGGGCTAGCGGGGTGGAGACCCAGTACTTC. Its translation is CASSQGASGVETQYF.

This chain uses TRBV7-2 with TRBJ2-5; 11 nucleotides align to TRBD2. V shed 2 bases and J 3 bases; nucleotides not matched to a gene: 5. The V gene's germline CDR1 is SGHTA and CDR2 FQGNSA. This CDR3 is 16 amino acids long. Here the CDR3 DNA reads TGTGCCAGCAGCTTAAGGAGTAGCGGGGGGGAAGAGACCCAGTACTTC. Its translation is CASSLRSSGGEETQYF. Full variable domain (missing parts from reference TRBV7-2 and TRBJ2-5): GAGVSQSPSNKVTEKGKDVELRCDPISGHTALYWYRQSLGQGLEFLIYFQGNSAPDKSGLPSDRFSAERTGGSVSTLTIQRTQQEDSAVYLCASSLRSSGGEETQYFGPGTRLLVL.

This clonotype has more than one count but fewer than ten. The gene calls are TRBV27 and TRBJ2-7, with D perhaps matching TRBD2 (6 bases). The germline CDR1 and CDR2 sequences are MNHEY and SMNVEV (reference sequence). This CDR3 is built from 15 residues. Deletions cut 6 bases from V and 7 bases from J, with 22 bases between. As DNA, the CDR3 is TGTGCCAGCAGGATCCTCGGCGGGGATACCTTGGAGCAGTACTTC. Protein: CASRILGGDTLEQYF.

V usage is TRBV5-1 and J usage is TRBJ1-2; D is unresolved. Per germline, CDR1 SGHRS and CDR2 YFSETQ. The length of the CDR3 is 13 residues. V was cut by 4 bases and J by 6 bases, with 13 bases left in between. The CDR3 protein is CASSPRENNGYTF. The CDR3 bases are TGCGCCAGCAGCCCTAGGGAGAACAATGGCTACACCTTC.

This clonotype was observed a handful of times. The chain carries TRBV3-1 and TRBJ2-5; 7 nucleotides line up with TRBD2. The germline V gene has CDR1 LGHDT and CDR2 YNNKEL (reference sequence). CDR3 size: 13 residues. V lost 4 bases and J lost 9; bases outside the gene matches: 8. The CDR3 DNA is TGTGCCAGCAGCCCGGGGGGTTGGAGGTCCCAGTACTTC. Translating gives CASSPGGWRSQYF.

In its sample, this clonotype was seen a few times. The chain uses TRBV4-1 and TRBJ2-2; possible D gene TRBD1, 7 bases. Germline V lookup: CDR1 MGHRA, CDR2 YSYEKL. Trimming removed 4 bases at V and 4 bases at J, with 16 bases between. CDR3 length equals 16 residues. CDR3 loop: CASSRLTGTPTGELFF. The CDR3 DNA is TGCGCCAGCAGCCGACTGACAGGGACTCCCACCGGGGAGCTGTTTTTT.

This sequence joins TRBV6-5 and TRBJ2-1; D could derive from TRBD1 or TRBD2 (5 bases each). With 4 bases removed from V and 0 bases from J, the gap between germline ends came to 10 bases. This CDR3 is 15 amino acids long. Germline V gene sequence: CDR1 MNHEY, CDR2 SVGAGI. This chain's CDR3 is CASSSGTRSYNEQFF. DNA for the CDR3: TGTGCCAGCAGTTCCGGGACCCGCTCCTACAATGAGCAGTTCTTC.

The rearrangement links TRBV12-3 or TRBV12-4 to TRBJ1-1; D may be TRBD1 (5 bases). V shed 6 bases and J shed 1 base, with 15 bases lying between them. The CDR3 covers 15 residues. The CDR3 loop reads CASSRLGRGNTEAFF. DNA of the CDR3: TGTGCCAGCAGCCGCTTGGGGAGGGGGAACACTGAAGCTTTCTTT.

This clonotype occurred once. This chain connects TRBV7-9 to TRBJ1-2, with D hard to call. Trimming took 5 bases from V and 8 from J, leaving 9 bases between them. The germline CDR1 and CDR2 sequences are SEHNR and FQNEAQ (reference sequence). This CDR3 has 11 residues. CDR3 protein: CASSNSQGYTF. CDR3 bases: TGTGCCAGCAGCAACTCACAGGGCTACACCTTC.

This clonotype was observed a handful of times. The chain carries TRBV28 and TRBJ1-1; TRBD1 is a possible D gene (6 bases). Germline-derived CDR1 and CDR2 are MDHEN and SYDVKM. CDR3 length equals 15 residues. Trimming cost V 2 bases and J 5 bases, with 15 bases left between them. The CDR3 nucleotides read TGTGCCAGCAGTTTAGGGGGGCGACGGAGGACTGAAGCTTTCTTT. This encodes CASSLGGRRRTEAFF.

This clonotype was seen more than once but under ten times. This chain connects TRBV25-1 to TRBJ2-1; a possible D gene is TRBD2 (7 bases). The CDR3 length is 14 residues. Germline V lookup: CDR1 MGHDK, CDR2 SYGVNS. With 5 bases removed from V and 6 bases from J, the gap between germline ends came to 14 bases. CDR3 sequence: CASSNPGGGNEQFF. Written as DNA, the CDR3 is TGTGCCAGCAGTAATCCGGGGGGCGGCAATGAGCAGTTCTTC. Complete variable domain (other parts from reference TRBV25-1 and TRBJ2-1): EADIYQTPRYLVIGTGKKITLECSQTMGHDKMYWYQQDPGMELHLIHYSYGVNSTEKGDLSSESTVSRIRTEHFPLTLESARPSHTSQYLCASSNPGGGNEQFFGPGTRLTVL.

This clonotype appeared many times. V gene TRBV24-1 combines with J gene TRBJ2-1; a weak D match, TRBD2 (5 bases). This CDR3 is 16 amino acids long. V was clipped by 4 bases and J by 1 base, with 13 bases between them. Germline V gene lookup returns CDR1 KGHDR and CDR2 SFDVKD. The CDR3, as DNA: TGTGCCACCAGTGACCGGGGAGCCAGGTCCTACAATGAGCAGTTCTTC. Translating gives CATSDRGARSYNEQFF.

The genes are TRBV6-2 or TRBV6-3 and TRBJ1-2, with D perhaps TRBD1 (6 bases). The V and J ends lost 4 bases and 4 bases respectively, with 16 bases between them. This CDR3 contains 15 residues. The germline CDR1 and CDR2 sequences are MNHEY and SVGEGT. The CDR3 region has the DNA TGTGCCAGCAGTTTGACGGACAGAATGATCTATGGCTACACCTTC. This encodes CASSLTDRMIYGYTF.